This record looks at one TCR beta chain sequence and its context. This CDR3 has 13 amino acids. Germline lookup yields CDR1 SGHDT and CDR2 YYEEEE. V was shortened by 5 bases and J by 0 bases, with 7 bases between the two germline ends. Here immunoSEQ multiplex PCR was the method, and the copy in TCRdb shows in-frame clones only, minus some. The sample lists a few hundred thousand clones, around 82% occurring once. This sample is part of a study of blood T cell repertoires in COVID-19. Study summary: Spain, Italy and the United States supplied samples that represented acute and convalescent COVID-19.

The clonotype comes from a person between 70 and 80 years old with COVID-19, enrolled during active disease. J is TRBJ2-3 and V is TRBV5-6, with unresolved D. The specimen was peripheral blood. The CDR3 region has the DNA TGTGCCAGCAGGCAGGATAGCACAGATACGCAGTATTTT. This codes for CASRQDSTDTQYF.